The 21 T cell receptor beta chains listed next were all sequenced from one sample in a study of shared clonotypes between healthy human individuals. Profiled with immunoSEQ multiplex PCR; TCRdb holds only in-frame clones, not every one. The sample yields around 1.6 million clones, approximately 98% seen once. The sequencing sample was made of naive CD4+ T cells sorted from blood. Subset given: CD45RA+ positively selected. Every receptor here comes from a man aged 30 to 39 in good health.

V gene TRBV28 combines with J gene TRBJ2-5; D may be TRBD1 (6 bases). Germline CDR1 is MDHEN and CDR2 is SYDVKM. V lost 6 bases and J 4 bases, leaving 18 bases between the germline ends. The CDR3 spans 15 residues. The CDR3 spells CASRVAGTNVETQYF. CDR3 in DNA: TGTGCCAGCAGAGTAGCCGGGACAAACGTAGAGACCCAGTACTTC.

This chain connects TRBV11-3 to TRBJ2-3, with 11 nucleotides matching TRBD2. The CDR3 is made up of 15 amino acids. Germline-derived CDR1 and CDR2 are SGHNT and YENEEA. Trimming cost V 5 bases and J 6 bases; bases outside gene matches: 7. Written as DNA, the CDR3 is TGTGCCAGCAGCAAGACTAGCGGGACTTTGGATACGCAGTATTTT. Amino acids: CASSKTSGTLDTQYF.

J is TRBJ2-3 and V is TRBV14; a possible D gene is TRBD2 (6 bases). The CDR3 is made up of 15 amino acids. Germline V gene sequence: CDR1 SGHDN, CDR2 FVKESK. V lost 1 base to trimming and J lost 2 bases, with 10 bases between them. Here the CDR3 reads CASSQVAGTTDTQYF. Written as DNA, the CDR3 is TGTGCCAGCAGCCAAGTCGCGGGGACCACAGATACGCAGTATTTT. Full variable domain (remainder filled in from reference TRBV14 and TRBJ2-3): EAGVTQFPSHSVIEKGQTVTLRCDPISGHDNLYWYRRVMGKEIKFLLHFVKESKQDESGMPNNRFLAERTGGTYSTLKVQPAELEDSGVYFCASSQVAGTTDTQYFGPGTRLTVL.

In its sample, this clone was seen once. This chain joins TRBV14 and TRBJ1-1; D remains unclear. Germline V gene data show CDR1 as SGHDN and CDR2 as FVKESK. The V and J ends lost 0 bases and 7 bases respectively, with 12 bases between them. CDR3 length: 14 residues. The CDR3: CASSQEVRTSEAFF. The CDR3 nucleotides read TGTGCCAGCAGCCAAGAGGTCAGGACGAGTGAAGCTTTCTTT. Filled out from reference TRBV14 and TRBJ1-1, the complete variable domain reads EAGVTQFPSHSVIEKGQTVTLRCDPISGHDNLYWYRRVMGKEIKFLLHFVKESKQDESGMPNNRFLAERTGGTYSTLKVQPAELEDSGVYFCASSQEVRTSEAFFGQGTRLTVV.

The chain is built from TRBV20-1 and TRBJ2-5, with D unclear. The CDR3 runs to 11 residues. Trimming took off 0 bases at V and 7 bases at J, with 6 bases between the two ends. Germline V CDR1 and CDR2: DFQATT, SNEGSKA (reference sequence). Here the CDR3 DNA reads TGCAGTGCTAGAGATCTCGGGACCCAGTACTTC. It yields the protein CSARDLGTQYF.

CDR3 in DNA: TGTGCCAGCAGCCGGGAACTAGCCCGAACCCCCTACAATGAGCAGTTCTTC. This sequence encodes CASSRELARTPYNEQFF. The chain couples TRBV5-6 to TRBJ2-1, with D possibly being TRBD2 (6 bases). Germline V gives CDR1 SGHDT, CDR2 YYEEEE. This CDR3 is built from 17 residues. V was clipped by 4 bases and J by 2 bases, with 19 bases between them.

The rearrangement links TRBV6-1 to TRBJ1-5, with 8 bases fitting TRBD1. CDR3 length: 15 residues. V was clipped by 2 bases and J by 5 bases; unmatched bases: 5. Germline V CDR1 and CDR2: MNHNS, SASEGT. The CDR3 DNA reads as TGTGCCAGCAGTGAATCAGGGGGCTATGATCAGCCCCAGCATTTT. Translation gives CASSESGGYDQPQHF.

The J gene is TRBJ2-5, the V gene TRBV5-1; TRBD2 is a possible D gene (5 bases). With 5 bases removed from V and 3 bases from J, the gap between germline ends came to 11 bases. The CDR3 runs to 13 residues. Germline CDR1 SGHRS, CDR2 YFSETQ. The chain's CDR3 is CASSPSWKETQYF. The CDR3 coding sequence is TGCGCCAGCAGTCCTAGCTGGAAAGAGACCCAGTACTTC.

This chain joins TRBV11-2 and TRBJ1-5; D is perhaps TRBD1 (5 bases). Germline V gene data show CDR1 as SGHAT and CDR2 as FQNNGV. Trimming pared 1 base from V and 4 bases from J, leaving 11 bases between. The CDR3 length is 15 residues. DNA for the CDR3: TGTGCCAGCAGCTTAGGTCGACAGCCGAATCAGCCCCAGCATTTT. Its protein product is CASSLGRQPNQPQHF.

V usage is TRBV9 and J usage is TRBJ2-3; 7 bases are a match to TRBD1. From germline, CDR1 is SGDLS and CDR2 YYNGEE. V shed 4 bases, J shed 3 bases, and the junction held 8 bases outside the gene matches. This CDR3 contains 15 residues. In DNA form, the CDR3 reads TGTGCCAGCAGCCAAGCCGGGACAGCGACAGATACGCAGTATTTT. It is translated as CASSQAGTATDTQYF.

The chain combines TRBV10-3 with TRBJ2-3, with D unclear. The V gene's germline CDR1 is ENHRY and CDR2 SYGVKD. Trimming removed 6 bases at V and 0 bases at J, with 7 bases between. The CDR3 extends over 13 amino acids. The CDR3 sequence is CAISAVSTDTQYF. In DNA, the CDR3 is TGTGCCATCAGCGCAGTCAGCACAGATACGCAGTATTTT.

The V gene is TRBV7-8, the J gene TRBJ1-1, with a possible D match to TRBD1 (6 bases). Trimming took 7 bases from V and 0 from J, leaving 9 bases between them. CDR3 length equals 13 residues. The V gene's germline CDR1 is SGHVS and CDR2 FQNEAQ. CDR3 protein: CASTTGLNTEAFF. The CDR3 DNA reads as TGTGCCAGCACCACAGGGTTGAACACTGAAGCTTTCTTT.

This CDR3 is CASSPHFAAGANVLTF. The CDR3 region has the DNA TGTGCCAGCAGTCCACACTTTGCCGCTGGGGCCAACGTCCTGACTTTC. The gene calls are TRBV28 and TRBJ2-6; D not resolved. CDR1 and CDR2 (germline): MDHEN, SYDVKM. This CDR3 has 16 amino acids. Trimming stripped 5 bases from V and 2 bases from J, with 13 bases between. Based on the CDR3 plus reference TRBV28 and TRBJ2-6, the full variable domain is DVKVTQSSRYLVKRTGEKVFLECVQDMDHENMFWYRQDPGLGLRLIYFSYDVKMKEKGDIPEGYSVSREKKERFSLILESASTNQTSMYLCASSPHFAAGANVLTFGAGSRLTVL.

As regards this clone: The same CDR3 can be traced to other DNA sequences in this sample. The rearrangement joins TRBV7-2 to TRBJ2-7, with D possibly being TRBD2 (6 bases). Trimming took 4 bases from V and 3 from J, leaving 10 bases between them. CDR1 is SGHTA and CDR2 is FQGNSA in the germline V gene. The CDR3 consists of 13 residues. CDR3 sequence reads: CASSSGGSYEQYF. CDR3 nucleotides: TGTGCCAGCAGCTCAGGAGGGAGCTACGAGCAGTACTTC.

The chain couples TRBV6-6 to TRBJ2-7; D ambiguous. CDR3 length equals 15 residues. V was cut by 0 bases and J by 0 bases, with 9 bases left in between. Per the germline V gene, CDR1 is MNHNY and CDR2 is SVGAGI (reference sequence). CDR3 loop: CASSYSPKDSYEQYF. The CDR3 DNA follows: TGTGCCAGCAGTTACTCTCCGAAAGACTCCTACGAGCAGTACTTC.

This clone appeared once. J is TRBJ1-1 and V is TRBV5-1; TRBD1 is a possible D gene (6 bases). V was shortened by 2 bases and J by 8 bases, with 22 bases between the two germline ends. The CDR3 extends over 16 amino acids. Germline V gene lookup returns CDR1 SGHRS and CDR2 YFSETQ. Here the CDR3 DNA reads TGCGCCAGCAGCTTTGCGGCCAGGGGAAACCACCGGGAAGCTTTCTTT. Translating gives CASSFAARGNHREAFF.

This sequence joins TRBV7-7 and TRBJ1-3; 7 nucleotides align to TRBD1. The junction had 11 bases not matched to a gene; V was cut back by 5 bases and J by 1 base. The CDR3 sequence is 17 residues long. Looked up from germline, CDR1 is SSHAT and CDR2 is FNYEAQ (reference sequence). CDR3 region: CASSDRRGGQSGNTIYF. CDR3 coding DNA: TGTGCCAGCAGCGATAGGCGGGGGGGACAGTCTGGAAACACCATATATTTT.

The V gene is TRBV28, the J gene TRBJ1-5; no definite D call. Per the germline V gene, CDR1 is MDHEN and CDR2 is SYDVKM. With 2 bases removed from V and 4 bases from J, the gap between germline ends came to 6 bases. CDR3 length equals 13 residues. CDR3 sequence: CASSLGFNQPQHF. CDR3 nucleotides: TGTGCCAGCAGTTTAGGGTTTAATCAGCCCCAGCATTTT.

Remarks on this clone: The junction departs from germline at one end; a sequencing error may be responsible. This sample includes further DNA sequences coding for the same CDR3. This rearrangement joins TRBV7-9 to TRBJ2-3; TRBD2 agrees at 11 bases. This CDR3 region has 15 residues. Germline V gives CDR1 SEHNR, CDR2 FQNEAQ (reference sequence). CDR3 protein: CASTLAGGSTDTQYF. In DNA form, the CDR3 reads TGTGCCAGCACCTTAGCGGGAGGGAGCACAGATACGCAGTATTTT.

The chain is built from TRBV28 and TRBJ2-3; possible D gene TRBD1, 5 bases. The CDR3 is made up of 15 amino acids. V lost 5 bases and J 6 bases, leaving 18 bases between the germline ends. In germline, CDR1 is MDHEN, CDR2 SYDVKM. Here the CDR3 DNA reads TGTGCCAGCAGTCCCCGCAGGGAAGGATGGGATACGCAGTATTTT. This sequence encodes CASSPRREGWDTQYF.

The J gene is TRBJ1-2, the V gene TRBV5-6; a possible D gene is TRBD1 (5 bases). The CDR3 is 14 amino acids. Per the germline V gene, CDR1 is SGHDT and CDR2 is YYEEEE. V was pared by 0 bases and J by 2 bases, with 8 bases between. The CDR3 nucleotides are TGTGCCAGCAGCTTGGGACAGCGGAACTATGGCTACACCTTC. Its protein is CASSLGQRNYGYTF. The variable domain in full, with the rest retrieved from reference TRBV5-6 and TRBJ1-2, is DAGVTQSPTHLIKTRGQQVTLRCSPKSGHDTVSWYQQALGQGPQFIFQYYEEEERQRGNFPDRFSGHQFPNYSSELNVNALLLGDSALYLCASSLGQRNYGYTFGSGTRLTVV.